A selection of T cell receptor beta chains follows, all from one sample in a study of beta chain features in type 1 diabetes. Sequencing used immunoSEQ multiplex PCR; TCRdb keeps in-frame clones, though not all of them. Here the sample spans approximately 100,000 clones, approximately 30% being singletons. The source material was central memory CD4+ T cells from blood. The receptor set was obtained from a woman aged 18-30 years with type 1 diabetes. CDR3s include the opening cysteine and the closing phenylalanine or tryptophan. A D gene is named only where the DNA matches it firmly. Clone size, where shown, is once, few, many, or a class for clones that have expanded.

v_call: TRBV7-2
d_call: TRBD1
j_call: TRBJ1-5
cdr3_length: 15
clone_size: NA
cdr3_nt: TGTGCCAGCAGCGCCACCGGGACAGGGAATCAGCCCCAGCATTTT
cdr3_aa: CASSATGTGNQPQHF

v_call: TRBV6-1
d_call: NA
j_call: TRBJ1-2
cdr3_length: 14
clone_size: NA
cdr3_nt: TGTGCCAGCAGTGAAGCATCCGGACTCTATGGCTACACCTTC
cdr3_aa: CASSEASGLYGYTF

v_call: TRBV27
d_call: TRBD1
j_call: TRBJ1-1
cdr3_length: 16
clone_size: NA
cdr3_nt: TGTGCCAGCAGTCGGCCGGGACAGATTATGAACACTGAAGCTTTCTTT
cdr3_aa: CASSRPGQIMNTEAFF

v_call: TRBV7-2
d_call: NA
j_call: TRBJ2-3
cdr3_length: 15
clone_size: few
cdr3_nt: TGTGCCAGCAGCTTCCCCTCCAGAGGGACAGATACGCAGTATTTT
cdr3_aa: CASSFPSRGTDTQYF

v_call: TRBV18
d_call: NA
j_call: TRBJ1-5
cdr3_length: 17
clone_size: few
cdr3_nt: TGTGCCAGCTCACCACTCGCAGGAAACGGTGGCAATCAGCCCCAGCATTTT
cdr3_aa: CASSPLAGNGGNQPQHF

v_call: TRBV20-1
d_call: NA
j_call: TRBJ1-1
cdr3_length: 11
clone_size: NA
cdr3_nt: TGCAGTTTCGGGAGGACCACTGAAGCTTTCTTT
cdr3_aa: CSFGRTTEAFF

v_call: TRBV5-1
d_call: TRBD2
j_call: TRBJ2-3
cdr3_length: 16
clone_size: few
cdr3_nt: TGCGCCAGCAGCTTCGGGCTAGCGGGACTCACAGATACGCAGTATTTT
cdr3_aa: CASSFGLAGLTDTQYF

v_call: TRBV7-2
d_call: NA
j_call: TRBJ2-5
cdr3_length: 13
clone_size: few
cdr3_nt: TGTGCCAGCACCCCCCGGTACCAAGAGACCCAGTACTTC
cdr3_aa: CASTPRYQETQYF

v_call: TRBV5-4
d_call: NA
j_call: TRBJ2-3
cdr3_length: 16
clone_size: NA
cdr3_nt: TGTGCCAGCAGCTTGGAGTGGGCCAGAGTGGGAGATACGCAGTATTTT
cdr3_aa: CASSLEWARVGDTQYF

v_call: TRBV19
d_call: TRBD2
j_call: TRBJ2-1
cdr3_length: 15
clone_size: few
cdr3_nt: TGTGCCAGTAGTTCACTAGCGGCTGCCTACAATGAGCAGTTCTTC
cdr3_aa: CASSSLAAAYNEQFF

v_call: TRBV27
d_call: TRBD1
j_call: TRBJ1-4
cdr3_length: 14
clone_size: NA
cdr3_nt: TGTGCCAGCAGACGCACAGGGGGCCGTGAAAAACTGTTTTTT
cdr3_aa: CASRRTGGREKLFF

v_call: TRBV5-6
d_call: TRBD2
j_call: TRBJ2-3
cdr3_length: 16
clone_size: NA
cdr3_nt: TGTGCCAGCAGCTACCGAGCGGGAGGCCCGTCAGATACGCAGTATTTT
cdr3_aa: CASSYRAGGPSDTQYF

v_call: TRBV29-1
d_call: NA
j_call: TRBJ1-1
cdr3_length: 13
clone_size: NA
cdr3_nt: TGCAGCGTCCTACCCCAGGGTTCCACTGAAGCTTTCTTT
cdr3_aa: CSVLPQGSTEAFF

v_call: TRBV11-3
d_call: NA
j_call: TRBJ1-2
cdr3_length: 12
clone_size: few
cdr3_nt: TGTGCCAGCAGCTTTAACGGGGTTGGCTACACCTTC
cdr3_aa: CASSFNGVGYTF

v_call: TRBV11-3
d_call: TRBD2
j_call: TRBJ2-1
cdr3_length: 16
clone_size: few
cdr3_nt: TGTGCCAGCAGCCAAAAGCGGGAGGGGTCCTACAATGAGCAGTTCTTC
cdr3_aa: CASSQKREGSYNEQFF

v_call: TRBV27
d_call: TRBD1
j_call: TRBJ1-5
cdr3_length: 14
clone_size: NA
cdr3_nt: TGTGCCAGCAGTTCCCTACAGGGGAATCAGCCCCAGCATTTT
cdr3_aa: CASSSLQGNQPQHF

v_call: TRBV6-1
d_call: NA
j_call: TRBJ1-4
cdr3_length: 13
clone_size: few
cdr3_nt: TGTGCCAGCAGTGGACAGACTAATGAAAAACTGTTTTTT
cdr3_aa: CASSGQTNEKLFF

v_call: TRBV7-2
d_call: NA
j_call: TRBJ2-4
cdr3_length: 14
clone_size: NA
cdr3_nt: TGTGCCAGCAGCCAAGCGGTCGCCAAAAACATTCAGTACTTC
cdr3_aa: CASSQAVAKNIQYF

v_call: TRBV10-3
d_call: NA
j_call: TRBJ1-2
cdr3_length: 13
clone_size: few
cdr3_nt: TGTGCCATCAGTGTAAGAGAGGACTATGGCTACACCTTC
cdr3_aa: CAISVREDYGYTF

v_call: TRBV7-9
d_call: NA
j_call: TRBJ2-7
cdr3_length: 14
clone_size: NA
cdr3_nt: TGTGCCAGCAGCTTAGCGGGAGTCTCCTACGAGCAGTACTTC
cdr3_aa: CASSLAGVSYEQYF

v_call: TRBV11-3
d_call: TRBD1
j_call: TRBJ1-2
cdr3_length: 12
clone_size: NA
cdr3_nt: TGTGCCAGCAGCTCGGACAGGGCGGGCTACACCTTC
cdr3_aa: CASSSDRAGYTF

v_call: TRBV6-9
d_call: TRBD2
j_call: TRBJ2-5
cdr3_length: 14
clone_size: NA
cdr3_nt: TGTGCCAGCAGTTATTTGCGGGAGAGAGAGACCCAGTACTTC
cdr3_aa: CASSYLRERETQYF

v_call: TRBV30
d_call: TRBD1
j_call: TRBJ1-5
cdr3_length: 13
clone_size: NA
cdr3_nt: TGTGCCTGGAGGGGACAGTGGAATCAGCCCCAGCATTTT
cdr3_aa: CAWRGQWNQPQHF

v_call: TRBV7-9
d_call: TRBD1
j_call: TRBJ2-3
cdr3_length: 16
clone_size: few
cdr3_nt: TGTGCCAGCAGCTTAGCGTACAGGGGGCGCACAGATACGCAGTATTTT
cdr3_aa: CASSLAYRGRTDTQYF

v_call: TRBV6-5
d_call: TRBD2
j_call: TRBJ2-7
cdr3_length: 15
clone_size: NA
cdr3_nt: TGTGCCAGCAGTCCCCTGACTAGCGGGAACTACGAGCAGTACTTC
cdr3_aa: CASSPLTSGNYEQYF

v_call: TRBV29-1
d_call: TRBD2
j_call: TRBJ2-1
cdr3_length: 16
clone_size: NA
cdr3_nt: TGCAGCGTTGGCCACGGCCTAGCGGGAGCCTACAATGAGCAGTTCTTC
cdr3_aa: CSVGHGLAGAYNEQFF

v_call: TRBV6-1
d_call: TRBD2
j_call: TRBJ2-1
cdr3_length: 15
clone_size: NA
cdr3_nt: TGTGCCAGCAGTGAAAAAGCGGGAGGCTATAATGAGCAGTTCTTC
cdr3_aa: CASSEKAGGYNEQFF

v_call: TRBV9
d_call: NA
j_call: TRBJ1-1
cdr3_length: 13
clone_size: few
cdr3_nt: TGTGCCAGCAGCACGGGGGTGAACACTGAAGCTTTCTTT
cdr3_aa: CASSTGVNTEAFF

v_call: TRBV4-2
d_call: NA
j_call: TRBJ2-7
cdr3_length: 12
clone_size: once
cdr3_nt: TGTGCCAGCAGCCAAGGACAGAGAGAGCAGTACTTC
cdr3_aa: CASSQGQREQYF

v_call: TRBV6-5
d_call: TRBD2
j_call: TRBJ2-1
cdr3_length: 15
clone_size: NA
cdr3_nt: TGTGCCAGCCGTACTGTGGCGGGAGGCTCGGATGAGCAGTTCTTC
cdr3_aa: CASRTVAGGSDEQFF

v_call: TRBV5-6
d_call: NA
j_call: TRBJ1-1
cdr3_length: 14
clone_size: NA
cdr3_nt: TGTGCCAGCAGCTTGGACTACGCGGGCTATGAAGCTTTCTTT
cdr3_aa: CASSLDYAGYEAFF

v_call: TRBV10-1
d_call: TRBD2
j_call: TRBJ2-7
cdr3_length: 16
clone_size: NA
cdr3_nt: TGCGCCAGCAGCCCCGGGACTAGCGGGAGAGGCCACGAGCAGTACTTC
cdr3_aa: CASSPGTSGRGHEQYF

v_call: TRBV28
d_call: TRBD1
j_call: TRBJ1-5
cdr3_length: 15
clone_size: few
cdr3_nt: TGTGCCAGCCGACAGGGGGGGGTAGGCAATCAGCCCCAGCATTTT
cdr3_aa: CASRQGGVGNQPQHF

v_call: TRBV6-5
d_call: TRBD2
j_call: TRBJ2-5
cdr3_length: 15
clone_size: few
cdr3_nt: TGTGCCAGCAGTTACCAAGCGGGAGGGAGGGAGACCCAGTACTTC
cdr3_aa: CASSYQAGGRETQYF

v_call: TRBV4-1
d_call: TRBD1
j_call: TRBJ2-2
cdr3_length: 16
clone_size: NA
cdr3_nt: TGTGCCAGCACCTACACCGGGACAGCAAACACCGGGGAGCTGTTTTTT
cdr3_aa: CASTYTGTANTGELFF